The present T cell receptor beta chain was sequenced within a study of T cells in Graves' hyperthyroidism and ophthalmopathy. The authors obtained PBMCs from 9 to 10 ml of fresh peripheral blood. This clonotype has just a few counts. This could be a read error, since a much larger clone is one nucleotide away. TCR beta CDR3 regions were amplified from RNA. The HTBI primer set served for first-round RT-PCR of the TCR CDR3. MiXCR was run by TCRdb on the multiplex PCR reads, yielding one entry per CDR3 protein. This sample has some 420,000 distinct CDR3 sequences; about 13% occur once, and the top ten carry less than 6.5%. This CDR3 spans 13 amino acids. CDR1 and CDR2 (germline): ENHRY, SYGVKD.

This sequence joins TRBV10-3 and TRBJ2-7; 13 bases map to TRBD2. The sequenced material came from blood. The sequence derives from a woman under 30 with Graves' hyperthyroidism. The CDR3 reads CTIRLAGGNEQYF. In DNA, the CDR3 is TGTACCATCAGACTAGCGGGAGGAAACGAGCAGTACTTC.